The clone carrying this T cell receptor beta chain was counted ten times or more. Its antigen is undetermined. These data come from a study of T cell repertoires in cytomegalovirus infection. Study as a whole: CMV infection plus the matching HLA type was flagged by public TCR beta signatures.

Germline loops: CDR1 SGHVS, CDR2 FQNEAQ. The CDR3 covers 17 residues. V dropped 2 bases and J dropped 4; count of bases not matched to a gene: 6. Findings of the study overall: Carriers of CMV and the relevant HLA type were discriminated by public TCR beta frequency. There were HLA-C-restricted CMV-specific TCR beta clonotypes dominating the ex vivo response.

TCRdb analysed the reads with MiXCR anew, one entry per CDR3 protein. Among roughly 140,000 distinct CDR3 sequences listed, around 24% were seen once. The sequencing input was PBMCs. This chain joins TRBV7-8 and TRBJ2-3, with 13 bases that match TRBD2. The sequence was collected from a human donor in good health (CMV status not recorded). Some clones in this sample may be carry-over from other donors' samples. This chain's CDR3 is CASSLLRTSGSSDTQYF. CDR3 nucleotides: TGTGCCAGCAGCTTACTCCGGACTAGCGGGAGCTCAGATACGCAGTATTTT.